The 24 T cell receptor beta chains below were found in one sample sequenced in a study of T cells after yellow fever vaccination. TCRdb recomputed calls from the 5' RACE reads with MiXCR, one row per CDR3 protein. The data show under 200,000 distinct CDR3 sequences, 6% to 7.5% seen once. The material sequenced was CD4+ T cells sorted from PBMCs, taken around 5 days after the first yellow fever vaccination. The receptors originated from a man aged 18 to 29 who received the YFV17D yellow fever vaccine.

This clonotype was detected ten times or more. This chain connects TRBV5-5 to TRBJ2-3; 7 nucleotides agree with TRBD1. From germline, CDR1 is SGHKS and CDR2 YYEKEE (reference sequence). CDR3 length: 14 residues. Unmatched junction bases numbered 2, after V lost 0 bases and J lost 4 bases. The CDR3 DNA sequence: TGTGCCAGCAGCTTGGAGACAGGGCCAGATACGCAGTATTTT. Translating gives CASSLETGPDTQYF.

This clonotype was found many times. The gene calls are TRBV29-1 and TRBJ2-7; D unresolved. Per germline, CDR1 SQVTM and CDR2 ANQGSEA. This CDR3 spans 12 amino acids. Trimming shortened V by 4 bases and J by 3 bases, and 10 bases separated the two germline ends. This chain's CDR3 is CSVVSAGYEQYF. In nucleotides, the CDR3 is TGCAGCGTTGTGTCGGCCGGCTACGAGCAGTACTTC.

This clonotype was picked up a small number of times. CDR3 amino acids: CASSLQYSNQPQHF. CDR3 coding DNA: TGTGCCAGCAGTCTTCAGTATAGCAATCAGCCCCAGCATTTT. V is TRBV2 and J is TRBJ1-5; D remains ambiguous. Trimming removed 5 bases from V and 0 bases from J, with 8 bases in between. Germline V gene data show CDR1 as SNHLY and CDR2 as FYNNEI. The CDR3 contains 14 residues.

This clonotype was seen at least ten times. This chain joins TRBV7-2 and TRBJ1-4, with 7 nucleotides matching TRBD1. This CDR3 contains 14 residues. After removal of 5 bases from V and 8 bases from J, the junction contained 8 bases not matched to a gene. CDR1 SGHTA and CDR2 FQGNSA come from the germline V gene. CDR3 residues: CASSPRQGYEKLFF. The CDR3 coding sequence is TGTGCCAGCAGCCCTAGACAGGGTTACGAAAAACTGTTTTTT.

The V call is TRBV7-2, the J call TRBJ2-1; 13 bases are shared with TRBD2. The germline gives CDR1 SGHTA, CDR2 FQGNSA. CDR3 length: 16 residues. After removal of 5 bases from V and 2 bases from J, the junction contained 3 bases not matched to a gene. The CDR3 DNA sequence: TGTGCCAGCAGCAAACTAGCGGGGGGGCCCTACAATGAGCAGTTCTTC. It encodes CASSKLAGGPYNEQFF. Based on the CDR3 plus reference TRBV7-2 and TRBJ2-1, the full variable domain is GAGVSQSPSNKVTEKGKDVELRCDPISGHTALYWYRQSLGQGLEFLIYFQGNSAPDKSGLPSDRFSAERTGGSVSTLTIQRTQQEDSAVYLCASSKLAGGPYNEQFFGPGTRLTVL.

This clonotype was detected ten times or more. The chain has TRBV5-1 and TRBJ2-3, with 9 bases lining up with TRBD2. Germline V CDR1 and CDR2: SGHRS, YFSETQ. This CDR3 is 15 amino acids long. The ends lost 3 bases at V and 4 bases at J; junction bases unmatched: 6. The CDR3 region has the DNA TGCGCCAGCAGCTCGAGCGGGGGGAAGGCAGATACGCAGTATTTT. This encodes CASSSSGGKADTQYF.

V and J are TRBV7-2 and TRBJ2-1; 7 bases fit TRBD2. The trim removed 3 bases at V and 6 bases at J, leaving 2 bases unmatched. From germline, CDR1 is SGHTA and CDR2 FQGNSA. The CDR3 has 13 amino acids. The CDR3 coding sequence is TGTGCCAGCAGCTTGGGAGGGCCCAATGAGCAGTTCTTC. Translated: CASSLGGPNEQFF. The variable domain in full, completed from reference TRBV7-2 and TRBJ2-1, reads GAGVSQSPSNKVTEKGKDVELRCDPISGHTALYWYRQSLGQGLEFLIYFQGNSAPDKSGLPSDRFSAERTGGSVSTLTIQRTQQEDSAVYLCASSLGGPNEQFFGPGTRLTVL.

This clonotype showed up many times. J is TRBJ2-3 and V is TRBV3-1, with D perhaps TRBD1 or TRBD2 (5 bases each). The ends were cut back, 6 bases at V and 10 bases at J, with 11 bases in the middle. Germline-derived CDR1 and CDR2 are LGHDT and YNNKEL (reference sequence). This CDR3 spans 11 amino acids. CDR3 sequence: CASSLGTAQYF. As DNA, the CDR3 is TGTGCCAGCAGTTTAGGGACGGCGCAGTATTTT.

Ten or more counts support this clonotype. The V call is TRBV27, the J call TRBJ1-2; possible D gene TRBD1, 5 bases. The V gene lost 3 bases and the J gene lost 4 bases, with 15 bases spanning the gap. The length of the CDR3 is 15 residues. The germline gives CDR1 MNHEY, CDR2 SMNVEV (reference sequence). The CDR3 loop reads CASSLIGGTLYGYTF. For the CDR3, the DNA is TGTGCCAGCAGTTTGATAGGAGGGACCCTCTATGGCTACACCTTC.

This clonotype appeared a few times. This chain joins TRBV24-1 and TRBJ1-1, with unresolved D. The ends were cut back, 5 bases at V and 4 bases at J, with 7 bases in the middle. The V gene's germline CDR1 is KGHDR and CDR2 SFDVKD. The length of the CDR3 is 12 residues. The CDR3 bases are TGTGCCACCAGTGTCGGTGGCACTGAAGCTTTCTTT. This sequence encodes CATSVGGTEAFF.

Only a few counts were recorded for this clonotype. This chain connects TRBV6-1 to TRBJ1-5; D ambiguous. There are 13 residues in the CDR3. The germline V gene has CDR1 MNHNS and CDR2 SASEGT. With 0 bases removed from V and 3 bases from J, the gap between germline ends came to 3 bases. CDR3 residues: CASSEADNQPQHF. DNA of the CDR3: TGTGCCAGCAGTGAAGCGGACAATCAGCCCCAGCATTTT.

There are many counts of this clonotype. The chain couples TRBV5-4 to TRBJ1-6; D is ambiguous. Looked up from germline, CDR1 is SGHNT and CDR2 is YYREEE (reference sequence). The CDR3 covers 13 residues. The germline V and J ends were trimmed by 0 bases and 8 bases, with 6 bases remaining between them. In DNA, the CDR3 is TGTGCCAGCAGCTTGGAGGCGGATTCACCCCTCCACTTT. It codes for CASSLEADSPLHF. The variable domain in full, with the rest retrieved from reference TRBV5-4 and TRBJ1-6, is ETGVTQSPTHLIKTRGQQVTLRCSSQSGHNTVSWYQQALGQGPQFIFQYYREEENGRGNFPPRFSGLQFPNYSSELNVNALELDDSALYLCASSLEADSPLHFGNGTRLTVT.

In regard to this clonotype: Its ends do not fully match the called genes, so a read error is possible. The chain joins TRBV20-1 to TRBJ2-1; 11 nucleotides align to TRBD2. The CDR3 runs 16 residues. The germline gives CDR1 DFQATT, CDR2 SNEGSKA (reference sequence). The CDR3 protein is CCARDGTSGPYNEQFF. Written as DNA, the CDR3 is TGCTGTGCTAGAGATGGGACTAGCGGCCCCTACAATGAGCAGTTCTTC.

This clonotype was seen repeatedly, ten times or more. The rearrangement links TRBV20-1 to TRBJ2-1; 14 nucleotides align to TRBD2. V lost 6 bases to trimming and J lost 10 bases; unmatched junction nucleotides: 8. The CDR3 loop spans 14 amino acids. Germline CDR1 reads DFQATT; CDR2 reads SNEGSKA (reference sequence). CDR3 sequence: CSAKTSGGAGEQFF. As DNA, the CDR3 is TGCAGTGCAAAGACTAGCGGGGGGGCAGGGGAGCAGTTCTTC.

This clonotype was recorded a few times. The rearrangement uses TRBV6-5 and TRBJ1-4; no firm D call. Germline V gene lookup returns CDR1 MNHEY and CDR2 SVGAGI. Trimming took off 0 bases at V and 8 bases at J, with 10 bases between the two ends. CDR3 size: 14 residues. The CDR3 sequence is CASSYSRVREKLFF. As DNA, the CDR3 is TGTGCCAGCAGTTACTCTAGGGTTCGGGAAAAACTGTTTTTT.

In this sample, this clonotype turned up many times. V usage is TRBV7-8 and J usage is TRBJ1-1; D is unresolved. Germline V CDR1 and CDR2: SGHVS, FQNEAQ. This CDR3 region has 15 residues. Trimming stripped 0 bases from V and 0 bases from J, with 8 bases between. In DNA, the CDR3 is TGTGCCAGCAGCTTAGCCGGACGGATGAACACTGAAGCTTTCTTT. Protein product: CASSLAGRMNTEAFF.

This clonotype was counted at least ten times. The chain has TRBV7-9 and TRBJ1-1; D not certain. The V end lost 10 bases, the J end lost 0 bases, and 6 bases lay between the germline ends. The CDR3 runs 11 residues. Germline V gene data show CDR1 as SEHNR and CDR2 as FQNEAQ (reference sequence). The DNA for the CDR3 is TGTGCCACTCAGATGAACACTGAAGCTTTCTTT. It specifies CATQMNTEAFF.

Many counts were recorded for this clonotype. The chain uses TRBV6-5 and TRBJ1-1; D unclear. Germline loops: CDR1 MNHEY, CDR2 SVGAGI. The CDR3 sequence is 13 residues long. V dropped 6 bases and J dropped 5 bases, with 13 bases sitting between them. The CDR3 loop is CASRPGGKTEAFF. For the CDR3, the DNA is TGTGCCAGCAGGCCGGGAGGTAAGACTGAAGCTTTCTTT.

This clonotype was detected many times. CDR3 loop: CASSLGTNQETQYF. The DNA of the CDR3 is TGTGCCAGCAGCTTAGGGACAAACCAAGAGACCCAGTACTTC. The chain carries TRBV7-6 and TRBJ2-5; D is possibly TRBD1 (5 bases). V lost 1 base, J lost 0 bases, and 6 bases lay in between. The CDR3 runs 14 residues. The germline V gene has CDR1 SGHVS and CDR2 FNYEAQ.

This clonotype was found many times. This chain joins TRBV25-1 and TRBJ2-7, with TRBD1 as a possible D gene (5 bases). The V and J ends lost 8 bases and 4 bases respectively, with 9 bases between them. Per the germline V gene, CDR1 is MGHDK and CDR2 is SYGVNS. The CDR3 totals 11 residues. CDR3 protein: CASLGAYEQYF. The CDR3 DNA reads as TGTGCCAGCTTAGGGGCTTACGAGCAGTACTTC.

The rearrangement uses TRBV12-3 or TRBV12-4 and TRBJ2-5, with 15 nucleotides matching TRBD2. Trimming removed 3 bases from V and 1 base from J; junction bases left unmatched: 6. This CDR3 contains 18 residues. The CDR3 coding sequence is TGTGCCAGCAGTTTGGCCGGGACTAGCGGGGGGCGCCAAGAGACCCAGTACTTC. Protein product: CASSLAGTSGGRQETQYF.

This clonotype was counted many times. J is TRBJ2-7 and V is TRBV5-1; D remains ambiguous. The CDR3 runs to 14 residues. Between the trimmed V and J ends, which lost 0 bases and 3 bases, there was a span of 10 bases. Germline assignment: CDR1 SGHRS and CDR2 YFSETQ. This CDR3 is CASSLGVDRYEQYV. As DNA, the CDR3 is TGCGCCAGCAGCTTGGGAGTAGACCGCTACGAGCAGTACGTC.

This chain connects TRBV5-1 to TRBJ2-3, with D possibly TRBD1 on 5 matching bases. This CDR3 spans 18 amino acids. The germline V gene encodes CDR1 SGHRS and CDR2 YFSETQ. Deletions cut 0 bases from V and 2 bases from J, with 19 bases between. CDR3 bases: TGCGCCAGCAGCTTGGGGGCCAGGGTACGGTGGTTCACAGATACGCAGTATTTT. As protein: CASSLGARVRWFTDTQYF. The whole variable domain, remainder taken from reference TRBV5-1 and TRBJ2-3, is KAGVTQTPRYLIKTRGQQVTLSCSPISGHRSVSWYQQTPGQGLQFLFEYFSETQRNKGNFPGRFSGRQFSNSRSEMNVSTLELGDSALYLCASSLGARVRWFTDTQYFGPGTRLTVL.

This clonotype came up many times. The chain carries TRBV29-1 and TRBJ2-3, with 10 bases that match TRBD1. The V and J ends lost 7 bases and 4 bases, in that order; junction bases with no gene match: 2. Germline V gene sequence: CDR1 SQVTM, CDR2 ANQGSEA. The CDR3 sequence is 12 residues long. The CDR3 nucleotides are TGCAGCGGGGGACAGGGGCCAGATACGCAGTATTTT. It specifies CSGGQGPDTQYF.